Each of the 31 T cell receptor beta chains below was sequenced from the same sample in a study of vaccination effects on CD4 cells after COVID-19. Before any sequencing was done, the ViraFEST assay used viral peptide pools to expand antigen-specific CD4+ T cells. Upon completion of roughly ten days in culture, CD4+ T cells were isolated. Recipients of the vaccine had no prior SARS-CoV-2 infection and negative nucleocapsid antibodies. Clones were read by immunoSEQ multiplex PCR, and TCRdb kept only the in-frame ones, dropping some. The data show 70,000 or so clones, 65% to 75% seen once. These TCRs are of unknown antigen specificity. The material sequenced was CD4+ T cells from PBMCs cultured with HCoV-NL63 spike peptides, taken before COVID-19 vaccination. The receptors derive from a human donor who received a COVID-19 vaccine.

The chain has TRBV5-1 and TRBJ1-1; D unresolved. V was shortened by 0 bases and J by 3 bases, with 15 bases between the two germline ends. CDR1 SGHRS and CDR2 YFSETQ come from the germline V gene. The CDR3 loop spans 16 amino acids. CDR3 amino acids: CASSLASLQTDTEAFF. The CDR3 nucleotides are TGCGCCAGCAGCTTGGCTTCGCTCCAAACTGACACTGAAGCTTTCTTT.

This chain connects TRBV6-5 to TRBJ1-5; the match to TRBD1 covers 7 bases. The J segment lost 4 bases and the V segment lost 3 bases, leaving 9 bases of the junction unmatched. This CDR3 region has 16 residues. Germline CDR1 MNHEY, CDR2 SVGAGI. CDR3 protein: CASSYSLTGNNQPQHF. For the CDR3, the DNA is TGTGCCAGCAGTTATTCCTTGACAGGGAATAATCAGCCCCAGCATTTT.

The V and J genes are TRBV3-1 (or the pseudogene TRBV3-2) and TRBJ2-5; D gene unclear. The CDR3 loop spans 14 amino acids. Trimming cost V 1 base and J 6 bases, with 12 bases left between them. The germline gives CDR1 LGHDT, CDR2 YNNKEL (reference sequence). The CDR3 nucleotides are TGTGCCAGCAGCCAAGCGGACCCCATGCAGACCCAGTACTTC. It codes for CASSQADPMQTQYF.

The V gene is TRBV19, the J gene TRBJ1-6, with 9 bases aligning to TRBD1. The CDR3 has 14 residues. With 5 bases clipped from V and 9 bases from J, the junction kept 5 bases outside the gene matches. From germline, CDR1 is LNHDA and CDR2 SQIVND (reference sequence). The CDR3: CASSRDREGSPLHF. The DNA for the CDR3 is TGTGCCAGTAGTCGGGACAGGGAGGGTTCACCCCTCCACTTT.

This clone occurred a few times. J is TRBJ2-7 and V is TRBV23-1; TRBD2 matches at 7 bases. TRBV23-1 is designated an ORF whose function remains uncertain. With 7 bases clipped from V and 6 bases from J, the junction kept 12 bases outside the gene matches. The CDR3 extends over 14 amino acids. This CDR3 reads CASKRGGNVGEQYV. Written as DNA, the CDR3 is TGCGCCAGCAAAAGGGGAGGGAACGTCGGCGAGCAGTACGTC.

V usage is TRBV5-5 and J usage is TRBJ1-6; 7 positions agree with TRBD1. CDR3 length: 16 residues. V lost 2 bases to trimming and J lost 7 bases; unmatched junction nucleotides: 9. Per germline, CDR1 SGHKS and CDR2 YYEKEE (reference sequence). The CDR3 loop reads CASSLRTGGGNSPLHF. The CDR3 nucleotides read TGTGCCAGCAGCTTAAGGACAGGTGGGGGGAATTCACCCCTCCACTTT.

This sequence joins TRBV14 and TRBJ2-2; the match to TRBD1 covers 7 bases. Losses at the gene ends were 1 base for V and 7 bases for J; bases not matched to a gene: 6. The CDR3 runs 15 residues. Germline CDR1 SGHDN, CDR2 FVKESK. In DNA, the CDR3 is TGTGCCAGCAGCCAAGGACAGGGCCGCCACGGGGAGCTGTTTTTT. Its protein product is CASSQGQGRHGELFF.

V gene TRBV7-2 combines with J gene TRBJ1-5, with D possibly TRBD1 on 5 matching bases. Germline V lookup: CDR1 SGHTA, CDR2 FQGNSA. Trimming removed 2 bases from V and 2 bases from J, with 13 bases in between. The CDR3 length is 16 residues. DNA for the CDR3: TGTGCCAGCAGCTTATTTTTCGGGGGGGGCAATCAGCCCCAGCATTTT. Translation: CASSLFFGGGNQPQHF.

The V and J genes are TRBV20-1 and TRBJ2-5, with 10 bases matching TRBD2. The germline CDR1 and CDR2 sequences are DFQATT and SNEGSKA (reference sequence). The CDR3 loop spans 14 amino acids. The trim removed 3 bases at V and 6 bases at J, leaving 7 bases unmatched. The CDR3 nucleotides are TGCAGTGCTAGTCTAGCGGGGGCGTTCAAGACCCAGTACTTC. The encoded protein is CSASLAGAFKTQYF.

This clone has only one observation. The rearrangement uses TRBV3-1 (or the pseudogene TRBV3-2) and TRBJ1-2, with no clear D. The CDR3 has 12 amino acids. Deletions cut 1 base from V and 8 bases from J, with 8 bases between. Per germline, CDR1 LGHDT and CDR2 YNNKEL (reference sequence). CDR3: CASSQARGGYTF. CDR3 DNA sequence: TGTGCCAGCAGCCAAGCCCGGGGAGGCTACACCTTC.

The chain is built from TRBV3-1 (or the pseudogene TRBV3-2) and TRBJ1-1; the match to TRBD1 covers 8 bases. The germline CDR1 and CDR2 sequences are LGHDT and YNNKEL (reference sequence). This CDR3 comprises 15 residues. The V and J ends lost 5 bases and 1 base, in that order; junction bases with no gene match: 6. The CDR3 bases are TGTGCCAGCAGCGGGGGACAGGACGGGAACACTGAAGCTTTCTTT. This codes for CASSGGQDGNTEAFF.

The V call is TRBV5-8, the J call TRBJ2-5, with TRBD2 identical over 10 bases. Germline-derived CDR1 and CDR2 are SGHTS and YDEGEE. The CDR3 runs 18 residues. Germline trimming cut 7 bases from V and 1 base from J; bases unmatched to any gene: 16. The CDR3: CASPGLPGLARTQETQYF. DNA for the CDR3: TGTGCCAGCCCTGGATTACCGGGACTAGCGAGGACCCAAGAGACCCAGTACTTC.

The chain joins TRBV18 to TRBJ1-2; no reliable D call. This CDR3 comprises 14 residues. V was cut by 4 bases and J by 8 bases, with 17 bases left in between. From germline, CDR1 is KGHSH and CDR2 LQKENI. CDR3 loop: CASSLDPGVEGYTF. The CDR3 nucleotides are TGTGCCAGCTCACTAGACCCCGGGGTCGAAGGCTACACCTTC.

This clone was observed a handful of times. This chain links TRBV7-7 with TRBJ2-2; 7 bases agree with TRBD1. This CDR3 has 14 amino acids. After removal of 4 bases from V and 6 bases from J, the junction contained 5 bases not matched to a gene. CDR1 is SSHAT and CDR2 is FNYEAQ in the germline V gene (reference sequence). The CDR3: CASSSRQGSGELFF. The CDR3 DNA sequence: TGTGCCAGCAGCTCACGACAGGGTTCCGGGGAGCTGTTTTTT.

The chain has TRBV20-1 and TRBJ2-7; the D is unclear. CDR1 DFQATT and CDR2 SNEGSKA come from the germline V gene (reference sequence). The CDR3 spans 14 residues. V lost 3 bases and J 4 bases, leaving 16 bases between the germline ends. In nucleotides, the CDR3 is TGCAGTGCTAGTCACCTCTCCGATCCTTACGAGCAGTACGTC. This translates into CSASHLSDPYEQYV.

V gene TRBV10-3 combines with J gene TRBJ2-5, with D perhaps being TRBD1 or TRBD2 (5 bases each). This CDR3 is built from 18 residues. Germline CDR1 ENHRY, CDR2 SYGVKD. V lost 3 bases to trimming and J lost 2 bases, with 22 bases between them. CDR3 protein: CAISDPDIGAREQETQYF. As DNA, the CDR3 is TGTGCCATCAGTGACCCGGACATTGGGGCGAGGGAACAAGAGACCCAGTACTTC.

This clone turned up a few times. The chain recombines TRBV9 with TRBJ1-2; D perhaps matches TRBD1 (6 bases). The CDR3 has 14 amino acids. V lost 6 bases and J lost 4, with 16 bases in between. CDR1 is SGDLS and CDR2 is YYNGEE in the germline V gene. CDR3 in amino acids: CASTGALMGYGYTF. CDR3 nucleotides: TGTGCCAGCACAGGGGCCCTGATGGGCTATGGCTACACCTTC.

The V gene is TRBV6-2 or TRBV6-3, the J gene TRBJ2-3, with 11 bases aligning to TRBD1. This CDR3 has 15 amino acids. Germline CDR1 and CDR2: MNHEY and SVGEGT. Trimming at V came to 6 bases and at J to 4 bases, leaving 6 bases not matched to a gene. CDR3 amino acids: CASSRWGQGADTQYF. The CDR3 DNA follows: TGTGCCAGCAGCCGGTGGGGACAGGGGGCAGATACGCAGTATTTT.

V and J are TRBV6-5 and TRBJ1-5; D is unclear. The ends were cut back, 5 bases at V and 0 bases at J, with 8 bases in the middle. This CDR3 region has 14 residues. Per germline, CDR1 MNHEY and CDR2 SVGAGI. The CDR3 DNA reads TGTGCCAGCAGTCGGGATTTTAGCAATCAGCCCCAGCATTTT. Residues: CASSRDFSNQPQHF.

The CDR3 is CASSFDPGQGAYGNTIYF. DNA of the CDR3: TGCGCCAGCAGCTTTGACCCGGGACAGGGGGCGTATGGAAACACCATATATTTT. V gene TRBV5-1 combines with J gene TRBJ1-3, with 12 positions matching TRBD1. V dropped 2 bases and J dropped 3; count of bases not matched to a gene: 9. CDR1 SGHRS and CDR2 YFSETQ come from the germline V gene. The CDR3 loop spans 18 amino acids.

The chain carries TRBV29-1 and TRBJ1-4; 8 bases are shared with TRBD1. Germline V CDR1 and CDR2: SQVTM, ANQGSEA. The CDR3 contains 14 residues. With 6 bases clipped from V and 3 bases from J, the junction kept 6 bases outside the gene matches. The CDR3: CSVADRDANEKLFF. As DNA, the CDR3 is TGCAGCGTAGCGGACAGGGACGCTAATGAAAAACTGTTTTTT.

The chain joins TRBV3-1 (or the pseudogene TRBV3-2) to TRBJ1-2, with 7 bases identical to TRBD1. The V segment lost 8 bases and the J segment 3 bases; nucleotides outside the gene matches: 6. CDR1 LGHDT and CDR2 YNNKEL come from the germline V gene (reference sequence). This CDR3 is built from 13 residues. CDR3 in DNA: TGTGCCAGCCGATTAACAGGGGACTATGGCTACACCTTC. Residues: CASRLTGDYGYTF.

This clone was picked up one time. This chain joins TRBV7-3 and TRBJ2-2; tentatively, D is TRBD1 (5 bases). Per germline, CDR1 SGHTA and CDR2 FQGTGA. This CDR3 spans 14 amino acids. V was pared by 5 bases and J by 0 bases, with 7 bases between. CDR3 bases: TGTGCCAGCAGCCGACAGACGAACACCGGGGAGCTGTTTTTT. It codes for CASSRQTNTGELFF.

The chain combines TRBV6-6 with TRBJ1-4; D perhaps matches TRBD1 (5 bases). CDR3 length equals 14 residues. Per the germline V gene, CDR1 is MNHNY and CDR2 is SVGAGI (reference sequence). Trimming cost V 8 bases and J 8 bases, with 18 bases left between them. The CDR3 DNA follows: TGTGCCAGCCGCCAGGGAGGCCAGGGCGAAAAACTGTTTTTT. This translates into CASRQGGQGEKLFF.

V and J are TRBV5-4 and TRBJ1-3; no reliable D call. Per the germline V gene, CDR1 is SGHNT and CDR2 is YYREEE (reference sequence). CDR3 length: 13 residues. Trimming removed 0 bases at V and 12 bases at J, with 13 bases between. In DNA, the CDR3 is TGTGCCAGCAGCTTGGGAAGCCCGTCGGACATATATTTT. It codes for CASSLGSPSDIYF.

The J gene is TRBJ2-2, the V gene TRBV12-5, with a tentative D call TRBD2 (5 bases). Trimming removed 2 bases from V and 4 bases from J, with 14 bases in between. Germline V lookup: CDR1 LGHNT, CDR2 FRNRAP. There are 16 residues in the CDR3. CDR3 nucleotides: TGTGCTAGTGGTTTGATTTCGCGGGCCGGCACCGGGGAGCTGTTTTTT. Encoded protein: CASGLISRAGTGELFF.

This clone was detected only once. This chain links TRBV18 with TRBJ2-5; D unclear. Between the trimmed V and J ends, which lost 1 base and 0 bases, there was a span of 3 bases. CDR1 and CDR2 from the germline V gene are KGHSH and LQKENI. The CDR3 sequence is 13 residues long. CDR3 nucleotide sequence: TGTGCCAGCTCACCACTCGACCAAGAGACCCAGTACTTC. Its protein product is CASSPLDQETQYF.

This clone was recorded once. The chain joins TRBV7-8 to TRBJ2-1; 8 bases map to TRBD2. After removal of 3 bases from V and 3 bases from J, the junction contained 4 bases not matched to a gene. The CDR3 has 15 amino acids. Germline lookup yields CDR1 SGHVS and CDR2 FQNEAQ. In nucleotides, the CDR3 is TGTGCCAGCAGCTTTGGACTAGCCAGCTACAATGAGCAGTTCTTC. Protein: CASSFGLASYNEQFF.

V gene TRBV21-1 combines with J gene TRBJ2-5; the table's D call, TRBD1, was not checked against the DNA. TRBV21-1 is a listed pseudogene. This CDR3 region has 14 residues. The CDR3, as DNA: TGTGCCAGCAGCAGAGACAGGAAAAAAGAGACCCAGTACTTC. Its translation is CASSRDRKKETQYF.

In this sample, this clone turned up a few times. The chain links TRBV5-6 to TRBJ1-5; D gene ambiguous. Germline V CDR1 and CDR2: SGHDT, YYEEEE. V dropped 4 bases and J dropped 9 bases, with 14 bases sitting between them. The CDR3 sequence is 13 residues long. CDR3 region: CASSRTPVGPQHF. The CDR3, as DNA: TGTGCCAGCAGCAGGACTCCGGTCGGGCCCCAGCATTTT.

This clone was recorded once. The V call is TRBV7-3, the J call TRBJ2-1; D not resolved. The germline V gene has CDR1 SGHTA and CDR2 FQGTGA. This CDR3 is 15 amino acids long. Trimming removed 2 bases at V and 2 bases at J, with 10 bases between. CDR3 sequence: CASSLSGATYNEQFF. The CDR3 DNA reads TGTGCCAGCAGCTTATCAGGCGCCACCTACAATGAGCAGTTCTTC.